Reported below is one TCR beta chain. With a much larger clone just one base away, this may be a read error. The sample comes from a study of early T cells in non-severe SARS-CoV-2 infection. The overall study: Chains stayed unpaired after sequencing of bulk RNA from unsorted whole blood.

Individual cDNA molecules received unique molecular identifiers during library preparation. TCRdb re-analysed the 5' RACE reads in MiXCR, keeping a single row per CDR3 protein. Among 75,000 to 80,000 distinct CDR3 sequences listed, about 16% were seen once. The germline V gene has CDR1 PRHDT and CDR2 FYEKMQ (reference sequence). This CDR3 spans 15 amino acids. The clonotype was recovered from an adult who was a healthcare worker with PCR-confirmed SARS-CoV-2 infection or an uninfected control (not recorded which). The chain has TRBV13 and TRBJ2-2; D is possibly TRBD2 (6 bases). The sequenced sample consisted of whole blood. DNA for the CDR3: TGTGCCGTGAGTAGGGGAGGAGAGAACACCGAGGAGCTGTTTTTT. Its translation is CAVSRGGENTEELFF.